The sequence of this T cell receptor (beta chain) was determined in a study of regulatory T cells in long-lasting Graves disease. Time point indicated: newly diagnosed GD, antithyroid drugs for less than 3 months. PBMC RNA was the source of the TCR library. Overall study findings and caveats: Persistent Graves' patients showed a TCR diversity that was lower than that of newly diagnosed ones.

In regard to this clonotype: The target antigen is unknown.

CDR3-region Arm-PCR and iRepertoire HTBI primers produced the TCR beta libraries. TCRdb fed the multiplex PCR reads into MiXCR, producing one record per CDR3 protein. This sample yields some 330,000 distinct CDR3 sequences, of which about 12% are seen a single time; approximately 19% belongs to the top ten. Separately, the same data were catalogued under a study of T cells in Graves' hyperthyroidism and ophthalmopathy.

Material: peripheral blood mononuclear cells (PBMCs), obtained at new diagnosis, from a patient treated with antithyroid drugs. This clonotype was obtained from a young woman with Graves disease.

The CDR3 loop is CASSGRRLKDTIYF. The CDR3 nucleotides read TGTGCCAGCAGTGGTAGGCGCCTTAAGGACACCATATATTTT. The V gene is TRBV25-1, the J gene TRBJ1-3; D call uncertain. The CDR3 loop spans 14 amino acids. Trimming removed 4 bases at V and 8 bases at J, with 15 bases between. Germline V gene lookup returns CDR1 MGHDK and CDR2 SYGVNS.